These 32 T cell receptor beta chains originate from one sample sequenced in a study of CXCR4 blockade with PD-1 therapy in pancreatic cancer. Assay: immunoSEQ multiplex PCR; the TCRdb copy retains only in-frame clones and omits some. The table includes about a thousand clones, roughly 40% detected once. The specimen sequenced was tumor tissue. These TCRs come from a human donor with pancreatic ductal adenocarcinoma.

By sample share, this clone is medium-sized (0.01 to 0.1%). CDR3 sequence (DNA): TGCGCCAGCAGCCAGAGTTACACCGGGGAGCTGTTTTTT. Translating gives CASSQSYTGELFF. This rearrangement joins TRBV4-1 to TRBJ2-2; unclear D gene. CDR1 MGHRA and CDR2 YSYEKL come from the germline V gene. This CDR3 has 13 amino acids. Trimming shortened V by 3 bases and J by 3 bases, and 5 bases separated the two germline ends.

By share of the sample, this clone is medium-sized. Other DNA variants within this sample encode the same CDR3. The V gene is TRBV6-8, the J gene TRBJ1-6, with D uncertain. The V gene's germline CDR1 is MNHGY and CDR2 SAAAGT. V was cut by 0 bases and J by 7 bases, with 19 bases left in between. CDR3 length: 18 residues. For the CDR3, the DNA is TGTGCCAGCAGTTACTCTCCAAACCATCATGGAGGGAATTCACCCCTCCACTTT. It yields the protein CASSYSPNHHGGNSPLHF.

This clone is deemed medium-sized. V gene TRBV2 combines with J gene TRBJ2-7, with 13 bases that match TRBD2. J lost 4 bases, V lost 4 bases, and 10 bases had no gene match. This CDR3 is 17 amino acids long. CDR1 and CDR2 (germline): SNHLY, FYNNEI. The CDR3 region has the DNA TGTGCCAGCAGTGTAACCCAGGGACTAGCGGGATCATACGAGCAGTACTTC. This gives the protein CASSVTQGLAGSYEQYF.

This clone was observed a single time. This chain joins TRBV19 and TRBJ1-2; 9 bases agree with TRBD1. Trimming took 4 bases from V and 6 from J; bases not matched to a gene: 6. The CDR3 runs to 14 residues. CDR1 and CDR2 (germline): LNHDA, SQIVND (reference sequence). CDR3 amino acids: CASSRQQGADGYTF. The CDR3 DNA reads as TGTGCCAGTAGTAGACAACAGGGGGCAGATGGCTACACCTTC.

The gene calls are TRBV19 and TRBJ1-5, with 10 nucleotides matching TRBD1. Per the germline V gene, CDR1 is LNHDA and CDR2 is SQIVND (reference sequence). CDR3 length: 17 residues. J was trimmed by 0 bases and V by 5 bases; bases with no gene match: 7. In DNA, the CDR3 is TGTGCCAGTAGTGTCCGGGACAGGGGATATAGCAATCAGCCCCAGCATTTT. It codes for CASSVRDRGYSNQPQHF.

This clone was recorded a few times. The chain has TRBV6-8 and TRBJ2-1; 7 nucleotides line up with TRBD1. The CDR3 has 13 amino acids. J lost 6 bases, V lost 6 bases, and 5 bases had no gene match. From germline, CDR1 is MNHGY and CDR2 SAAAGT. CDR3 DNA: TGTGCCAGCAGAGGGGGACAGTCCAATGAGCAGTTCTTC. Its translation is CASRGGQSNEQFF.

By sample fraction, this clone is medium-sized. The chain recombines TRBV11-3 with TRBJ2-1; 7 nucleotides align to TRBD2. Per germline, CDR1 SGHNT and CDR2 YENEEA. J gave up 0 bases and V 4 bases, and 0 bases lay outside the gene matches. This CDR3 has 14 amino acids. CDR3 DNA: TGTGCCAGCAGCTCGGGGGGCTCCTACAATGAGCAGTTCTTC. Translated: CASSSGGSYNEQFF.

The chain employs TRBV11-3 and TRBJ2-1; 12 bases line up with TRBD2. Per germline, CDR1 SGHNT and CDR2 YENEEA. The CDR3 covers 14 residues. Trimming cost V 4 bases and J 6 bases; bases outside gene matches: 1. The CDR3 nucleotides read TGTGCCAGCAGCTCACTAGCGGGGGGCAATGAGCAGTTCTTC. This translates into CASSSLAGGNEQFF.

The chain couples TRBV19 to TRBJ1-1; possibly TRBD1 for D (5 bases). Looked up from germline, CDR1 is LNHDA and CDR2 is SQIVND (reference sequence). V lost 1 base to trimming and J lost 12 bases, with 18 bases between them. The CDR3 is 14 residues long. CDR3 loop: CASSIGGAGTYPFF. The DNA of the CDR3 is TGTGCCAGTAGTATAGGAGGGGCAGGGACTTACCCTTTCTTT.

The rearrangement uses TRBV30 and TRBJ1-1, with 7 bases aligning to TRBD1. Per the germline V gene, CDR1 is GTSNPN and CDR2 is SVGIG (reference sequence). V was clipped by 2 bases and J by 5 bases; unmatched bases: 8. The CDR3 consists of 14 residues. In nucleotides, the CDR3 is TGTGCCTGGAGTCCAAATAACAGGGGAACTGAAGCTTTCTTT. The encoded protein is CAWSPNNRGTEAFF.

The CDR3 nucleotides are TGTGCCATCAGTGAGGGCAGTCCCACAGATACGCAGTATTTT. Translated: CAISEGSPTDTQYF. V is TRBV10-3 and J is TRBJ2-3; D remains ambiguous. The germline V gene has CDR1 ENHRY and CDR2 SYGVKD. V was pared by 2 bases and J by 2 bases, with 8 bases between. The CDR3 is 14 residues long.

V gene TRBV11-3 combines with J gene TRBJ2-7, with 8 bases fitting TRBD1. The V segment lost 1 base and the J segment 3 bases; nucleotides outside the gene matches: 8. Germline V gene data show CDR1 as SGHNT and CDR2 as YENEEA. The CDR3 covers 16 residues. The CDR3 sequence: CASSLVSGTGNYEQYF. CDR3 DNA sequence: TGTGCCAGCAGCTTAGTGAGTGGGACAGGTAACTACGAGCAGTACTTC.

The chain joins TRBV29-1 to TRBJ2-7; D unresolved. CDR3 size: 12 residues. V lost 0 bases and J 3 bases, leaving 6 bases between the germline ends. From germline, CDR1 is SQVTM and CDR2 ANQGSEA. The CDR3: CSVEEKDYEQYF. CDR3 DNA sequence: TGCAGCGTTGAAGAAAAAGACTACGAGCAGTACTTC.

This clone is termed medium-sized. The DNA for the CDR3 is TGTGCCAGCAGTTACTCGACGGGCATACCACTCGAAGCTTTCTTT. The encoded protein is CASSYSTGIPLEAFF. The chain joins TRBV6-8 to TRBJ1-1; D is undetermined. V lost 0 bases to trimming and J lost 8 bases, with 16 bases between them. Germline assignment: CDR1 MNHGY and CDR2 SAAAGT. The length of the CDR3 is 15 residues.

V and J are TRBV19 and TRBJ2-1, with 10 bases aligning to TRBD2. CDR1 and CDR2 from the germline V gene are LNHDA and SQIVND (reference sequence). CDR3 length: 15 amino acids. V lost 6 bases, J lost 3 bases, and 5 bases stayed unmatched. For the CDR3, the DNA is TGTGCCAGTAGCCGAACTAGCGGGGACTACAATGAGCAGTTCTTC. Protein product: CASSRTSGDYNEQFF.

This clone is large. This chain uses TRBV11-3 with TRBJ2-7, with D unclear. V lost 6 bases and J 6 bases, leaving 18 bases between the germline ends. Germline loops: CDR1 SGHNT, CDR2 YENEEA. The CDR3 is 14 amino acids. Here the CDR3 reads CASRSDQGGIEQYF. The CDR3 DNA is TGTGCCAGCAGATCGGACCAAGGTGGGATCGAGCAGTACTTC. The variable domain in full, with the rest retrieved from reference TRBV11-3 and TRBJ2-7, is EAGVVQSPRYKIIEKKQPVAFWCNPISGHNTLYWYLQNLGQGPELLIRYENEEAVDDSQLPKDRFSAERLKGVDSTLKIQPAELGDSAVYLCASRSDQGGIEQYFGPGTRLTVT.

CDR3 sequence (DNA): TGTGCCAGCAGCTCGTCCCTAGGGCTCACTGAAGCTTTCTTT. Translated, it gives CASSSSLGLTEAFF. The V gene is TRBV11-3, the J gene TRBJ1-1; D not resolved. CDR3 size: 14 residues. Per germline, CDR1 SGHNT and CDR2 YENEEA. Trimming pared 4 bases from V and 4 bases from J, leaving 13 bases between.

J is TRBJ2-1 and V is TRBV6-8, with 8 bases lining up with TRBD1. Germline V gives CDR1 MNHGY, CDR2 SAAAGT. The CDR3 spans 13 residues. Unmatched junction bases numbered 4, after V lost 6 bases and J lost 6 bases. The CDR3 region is CASSRQGSNEQFF. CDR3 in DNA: TGTGCCAGCAGCCGACAGGGGTCCAATGAGCAGTTCTTC.

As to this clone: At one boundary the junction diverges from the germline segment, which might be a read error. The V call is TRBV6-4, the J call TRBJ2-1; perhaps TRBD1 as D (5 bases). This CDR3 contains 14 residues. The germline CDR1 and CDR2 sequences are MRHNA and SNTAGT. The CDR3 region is CAISEGAPHDEQFF. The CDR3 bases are TGTGCCATCAGTGAAGGGGCCCCTCATGATGAGCAGTTCTTC.

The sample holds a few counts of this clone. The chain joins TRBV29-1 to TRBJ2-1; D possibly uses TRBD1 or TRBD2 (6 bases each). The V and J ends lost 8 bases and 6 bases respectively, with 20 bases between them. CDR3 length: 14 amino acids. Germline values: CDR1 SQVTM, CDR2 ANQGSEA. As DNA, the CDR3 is TGCAGCACATCCGGAGGGGGAGCGGGCAATGAGCAGTTCTTC. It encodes CSTSGGGAGNEQFF.

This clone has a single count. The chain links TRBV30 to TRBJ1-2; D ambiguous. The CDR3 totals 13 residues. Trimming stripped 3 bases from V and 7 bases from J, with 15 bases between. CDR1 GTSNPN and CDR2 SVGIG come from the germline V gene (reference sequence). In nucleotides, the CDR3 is TGTGCCTGGAGAATCCCGGTCCACCTTGGCTACACCTTC. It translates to CAWRIPVHLGYTF.

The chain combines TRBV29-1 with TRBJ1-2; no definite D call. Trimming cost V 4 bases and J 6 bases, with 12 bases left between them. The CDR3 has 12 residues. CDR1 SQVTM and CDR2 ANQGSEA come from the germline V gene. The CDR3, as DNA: TGCAGCGTTGTTAAAGGGAAGAATGGCTACACCTTC. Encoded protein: CSVVKGKNGYTF.

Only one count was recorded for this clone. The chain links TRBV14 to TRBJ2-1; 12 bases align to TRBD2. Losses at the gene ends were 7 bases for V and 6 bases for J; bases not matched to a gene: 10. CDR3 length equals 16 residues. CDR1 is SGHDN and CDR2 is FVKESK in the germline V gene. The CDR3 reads CASNTRTSGVSNEQFF. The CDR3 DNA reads TGTGCCAGCAACACTAGGACTAGCGGGGTCTCCAATGAGCAGTTCTTC. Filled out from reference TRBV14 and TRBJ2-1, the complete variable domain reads EAGVTQFPSHSVIEKGQTVTLRCDPISGHDNLYWYRRVMGKEIKFLLHFVKESKQDESGMPNNRFLAERTGGTYSTLKVQPAELEDSGVYFCASNTRTSGVSNEQFFGPGTRLTVL.

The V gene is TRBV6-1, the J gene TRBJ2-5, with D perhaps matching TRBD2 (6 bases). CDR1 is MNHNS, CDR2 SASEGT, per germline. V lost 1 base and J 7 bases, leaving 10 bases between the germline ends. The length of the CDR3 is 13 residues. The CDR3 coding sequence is TGTGCCAGCAGTGAAGTGGGGGGTGGGACCCAGTACTTC. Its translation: CASSEVGGGTQYF.

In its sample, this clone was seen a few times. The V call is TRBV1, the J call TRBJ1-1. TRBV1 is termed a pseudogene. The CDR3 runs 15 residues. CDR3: CASSQDRGMNTEAFF. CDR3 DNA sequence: TGCGCCAGCAGCCAAGATAGAGGGATGAACACTGAAGCTTTCTTT.

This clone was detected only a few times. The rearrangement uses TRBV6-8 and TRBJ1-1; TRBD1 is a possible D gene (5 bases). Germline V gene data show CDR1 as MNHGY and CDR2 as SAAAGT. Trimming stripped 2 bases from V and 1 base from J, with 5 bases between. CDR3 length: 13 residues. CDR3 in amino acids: CASSYTGNTEAFF. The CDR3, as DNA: TGTGCCAGCAGTTACACAGGGAACACTGAAGCTTTCTTT.

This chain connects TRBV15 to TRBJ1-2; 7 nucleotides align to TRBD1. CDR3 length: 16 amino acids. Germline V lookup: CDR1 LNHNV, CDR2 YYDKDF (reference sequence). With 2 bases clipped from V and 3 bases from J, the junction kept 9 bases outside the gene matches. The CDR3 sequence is CATSRSGQREDYGYTF. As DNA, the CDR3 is TGTGCCACCAGCAGATCGGGACAGCGGGAAGACTATGGCTACACCTTC.

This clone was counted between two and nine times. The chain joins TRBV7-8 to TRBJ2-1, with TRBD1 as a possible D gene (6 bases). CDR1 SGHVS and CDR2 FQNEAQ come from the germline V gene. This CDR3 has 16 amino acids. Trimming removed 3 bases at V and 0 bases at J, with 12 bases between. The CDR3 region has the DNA TGTGCCAGCAGCTTGAATCCGACAGGCTCCTACAATGAGCAGTTCTTC. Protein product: CASSLNPTGSYNEQFF.

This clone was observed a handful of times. The CDR3 DNA is TGTGCCAGTAGTATCAGGGGACAGGGGCTCAGAGCTTTCTTT. This translates into CASSIRGQGLRAFF. The chain has TRBV19 and TRBJ1-1, with 10 bases identical to TRBD1. V lost 3 bases to trimming and J lost 10 bases; unmatched junction nucleotides: 8. In germline, CDR1 is LNHDA, CDR2 SQIVND (reference sequence). CDR3 length: 14 residues. The full variable domain, in which reference TRBV19 and TRBJ1-1 provide the parts outside the CDR3, is DGGITQSPKYLFRKEGQNVTLSCEQNLNHDAMYWYRQDPGQGLRLIYYSQIVNDFQKGDIAEGYSVSREKKESFPLTVTSAQKNPTAFYLCASSIRGQGLRAFFGQGTRLTVV.

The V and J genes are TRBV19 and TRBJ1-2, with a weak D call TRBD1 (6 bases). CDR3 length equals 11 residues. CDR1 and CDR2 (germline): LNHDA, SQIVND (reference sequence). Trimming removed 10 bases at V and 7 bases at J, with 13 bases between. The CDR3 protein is CATRGGAGYTF. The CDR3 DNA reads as TGTGCCACTCGAGGGGGGGCTGGCTACACCTTC.

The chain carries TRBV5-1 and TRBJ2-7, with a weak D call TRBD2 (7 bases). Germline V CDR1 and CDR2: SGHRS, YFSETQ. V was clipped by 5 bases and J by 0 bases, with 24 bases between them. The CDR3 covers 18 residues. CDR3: CASRVRAKRDISSYEQYF. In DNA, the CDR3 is TGCGCCAGCAGGGTTAGGGCGAAGCGGGACATTAGCTCCTACGAGCAGTACTTC.

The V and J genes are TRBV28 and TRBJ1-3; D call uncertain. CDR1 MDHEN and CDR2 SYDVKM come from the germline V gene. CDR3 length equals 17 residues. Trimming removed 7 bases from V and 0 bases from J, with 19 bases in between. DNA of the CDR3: TGTGCCAGCATATCGACTACGGGCGGCATCTCTGGAAACACCATATATTTT. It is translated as CASISTTGGISGNTIYF.